These T cell receptor beta chains were read from a single sample in a study of T cell responses to AZD1222 COVID-19 vaccine. The repertoire was sequenced with immunoSEQ multiplex PCR; TCRdb's copy has only in-frame clones and lacks some. The table lists about 110,000 clones, 70% to 90% of them singletons. The starting material was peripheral blood, obtained on day 0 of AZD1222 vaccination. All receptors derive from an adult in good health. CDR3s leave out the opening cysteine and the closing phenylalanine or tryptophan.

ASSPLTGLAGELF | TRBJ2-2 | TRBV7-2
ASSQVVGGRGEKLF | TRBJ1-4 | TRBV11-2
ATSDPRQHSYNEQF | TRBJ2-1 | TRBV24-1
AISESSSYEQY | TRBJ2-7 | TRBV10-3
ASSLARRGSTEAF | TRBJ1-1 | TRBV7-8
ASSSSQGSSYNSPLH | TRBJ1-6 | TRBV28
ASSPQQGVGTDTQY | TRBJ2-3 | TRBV9
ASSYRGRRNGYT | TRBJ1-2 | TRBV6-5
ASSLAGQGNEKLF | TRBJ1-4 | TRBV5-6
ASSLDVGGSQPQH | TRBJ1-5 | TRBV7-2
ASSILGLRAF | TRBJ1-1 | TRBV19
ASSLGLYGYT | TRBJ1-2 | TRBV7-9
ASSQTGDPGNTIY | TRBJ1-3 | TRBV3-1/TRBV3-2
ASSLVQGALRTPLH | TRBJ1-6 | TRBV28
ASSMTDNTEAF | TRBJ1-1 | TRBV18
ASSSPLGEQF | TRBJ2-1 | TRBV11-1
ASTPGRGETQY | TRBJ2-5 | TRBV5-4
ASSLGRNTEAF | TRBJ1-1 | TRBV12-3/TRBV12-4
ASSLLQGGVGVSGELF | TRBJ2-2 | TRBV9
ASSYTGSANEKLF | TRBJ1-4 | TRBV6-6
ATSDPAGANYGYT | TRBJ1-2 | TRBV24-1
ASRTGPNYGYT | TRBJ1-2 | TRBV28
ASSPPQGPSGGYT | TRBJ1-2 | TRBV7-2
ASSRNRDRVTEAF | TRBJ1-1 | TRBV3-1/TRBV3-2